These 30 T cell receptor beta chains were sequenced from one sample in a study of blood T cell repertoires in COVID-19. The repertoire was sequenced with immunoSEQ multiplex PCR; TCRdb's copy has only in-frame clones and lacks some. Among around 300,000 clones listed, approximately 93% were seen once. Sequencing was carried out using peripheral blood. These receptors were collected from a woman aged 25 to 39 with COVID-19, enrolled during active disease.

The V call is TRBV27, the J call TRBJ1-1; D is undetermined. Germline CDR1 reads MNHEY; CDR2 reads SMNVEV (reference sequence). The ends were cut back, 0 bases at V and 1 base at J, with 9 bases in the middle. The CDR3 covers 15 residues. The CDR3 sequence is CASSLSRGGNTEAFF. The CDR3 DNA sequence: TGTGCCAGCAGTTTATCGCGGGGAGGGAACACTGAAGCTTTCTTT.

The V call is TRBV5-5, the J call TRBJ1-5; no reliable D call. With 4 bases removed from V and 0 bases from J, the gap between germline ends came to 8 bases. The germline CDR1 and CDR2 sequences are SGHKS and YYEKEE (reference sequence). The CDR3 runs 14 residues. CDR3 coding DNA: TGTGCCAGCAGCAGCATGTATAGCAATCAGCCCCAGCATTTT. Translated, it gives CASSSMYSNQPQHF.

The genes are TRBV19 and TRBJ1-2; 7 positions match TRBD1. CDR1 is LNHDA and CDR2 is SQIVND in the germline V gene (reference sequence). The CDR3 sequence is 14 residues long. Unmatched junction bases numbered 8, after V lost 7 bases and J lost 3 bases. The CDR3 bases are TGTGCCAGTACCCAAGGGGGCAGGGACTATGGCTACACCTTC. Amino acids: CASTQGGRDYGYTF.

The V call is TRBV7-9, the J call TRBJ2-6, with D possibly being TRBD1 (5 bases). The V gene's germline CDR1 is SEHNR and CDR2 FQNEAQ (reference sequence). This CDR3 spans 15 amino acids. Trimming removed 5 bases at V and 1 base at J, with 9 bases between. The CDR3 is CASSPGISGANVLTF. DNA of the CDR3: TGTGCCAGCAGCCCAGGGATATCTGGGGCCAACGTCCTGACTTTC.

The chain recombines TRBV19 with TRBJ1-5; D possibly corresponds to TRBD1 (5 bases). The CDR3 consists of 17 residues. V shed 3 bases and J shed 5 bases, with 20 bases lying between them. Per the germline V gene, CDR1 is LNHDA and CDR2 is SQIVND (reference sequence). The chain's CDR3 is CASSIPLAGRYDQPQHF. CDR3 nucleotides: TGTGCCAGTAGTATCCCCCTGGCAGGGAGGTATGATCAGCCCCAGCATTTT.

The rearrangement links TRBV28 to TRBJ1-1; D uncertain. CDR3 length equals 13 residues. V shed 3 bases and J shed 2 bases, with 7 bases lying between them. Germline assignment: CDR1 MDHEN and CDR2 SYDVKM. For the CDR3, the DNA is TGTGCCAGCAGTTTTAACAGAAACACTGAAGCTTTCTTT. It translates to CASSFNRNTEAFF.

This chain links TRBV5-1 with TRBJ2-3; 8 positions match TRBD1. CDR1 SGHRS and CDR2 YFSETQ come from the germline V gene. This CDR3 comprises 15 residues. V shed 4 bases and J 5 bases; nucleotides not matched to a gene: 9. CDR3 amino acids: CASSPDRVRGDTQYF. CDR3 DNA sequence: TGCGCCAGCAGCCCGGACAGGGTGAGGGGAGATACGCAGTATTTT.

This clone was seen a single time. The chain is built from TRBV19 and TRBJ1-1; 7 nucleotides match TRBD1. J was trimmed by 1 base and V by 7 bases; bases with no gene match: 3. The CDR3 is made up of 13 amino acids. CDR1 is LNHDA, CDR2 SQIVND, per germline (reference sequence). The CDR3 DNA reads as TGTGCCAGTAACCGACAGGGGAACACTGAAGCTTTCTTT. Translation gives CASNRQGNTEAFF.

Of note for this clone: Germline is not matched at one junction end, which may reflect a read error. This chain's CDR3 is CSVGGTGTLRF. CDR3 nucleotide sequence: TGCAGCGTTGGCGGGACAGGCACCCTTCGGTTC. The V call is TRBV29-1, the J call TRBJ1-2; 8 positions match TRBD1. CDR1 and CDR2 (germline): SQVTM, ANQGSEA. The CDR3 spans 11 residues.

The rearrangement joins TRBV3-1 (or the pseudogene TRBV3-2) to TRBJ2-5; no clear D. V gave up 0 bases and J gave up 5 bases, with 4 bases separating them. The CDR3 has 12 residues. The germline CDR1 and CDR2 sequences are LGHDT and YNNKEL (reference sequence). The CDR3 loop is CASSQERETQYF. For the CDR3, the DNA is TGTGCCAGCAGCCAAGAACGGGAGACCCAGTACTTC.

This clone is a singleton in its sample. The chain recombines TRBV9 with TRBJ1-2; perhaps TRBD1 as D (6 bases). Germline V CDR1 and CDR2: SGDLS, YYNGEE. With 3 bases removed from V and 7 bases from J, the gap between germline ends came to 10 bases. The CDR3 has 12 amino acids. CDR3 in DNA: TGTGCCAGCAGCGGGGACAAGGTTGGCTACACCTTC. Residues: CASSGDKVGYTF.

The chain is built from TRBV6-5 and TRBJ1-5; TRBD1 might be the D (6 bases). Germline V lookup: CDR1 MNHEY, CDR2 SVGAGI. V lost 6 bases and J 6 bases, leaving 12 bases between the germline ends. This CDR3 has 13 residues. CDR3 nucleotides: TGTGCCAGCAGCGATACAGGGATTCAGCCCCAGCATTTT. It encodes CASSDTGIQPQHF.

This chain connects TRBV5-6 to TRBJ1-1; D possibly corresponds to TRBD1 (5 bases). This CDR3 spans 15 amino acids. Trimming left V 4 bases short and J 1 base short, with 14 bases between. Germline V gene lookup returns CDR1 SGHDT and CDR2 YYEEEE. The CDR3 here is CASSVLTAPNTEAFF. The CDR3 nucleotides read TGTGCCAGCAGCGTACTGACAGCACCGAACACTGAAGCTTTCTTT.

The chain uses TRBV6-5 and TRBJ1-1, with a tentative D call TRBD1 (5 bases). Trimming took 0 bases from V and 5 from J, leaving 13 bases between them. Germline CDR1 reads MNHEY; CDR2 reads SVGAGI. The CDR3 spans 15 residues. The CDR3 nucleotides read TGTGCCAGCAGTTACTCGGGGCAGGGAGGGACTGAAGCTTTCTTT. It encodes CASSYSGQGGTEAFF.

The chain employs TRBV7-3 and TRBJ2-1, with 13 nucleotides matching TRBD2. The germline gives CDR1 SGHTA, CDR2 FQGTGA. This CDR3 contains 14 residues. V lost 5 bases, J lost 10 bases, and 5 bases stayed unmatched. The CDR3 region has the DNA TGTGCCAGCAGCCCTGGACTAGCGGGAGTCGAGCAGTTCTTC. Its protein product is CASSPGLAGVEQFF.

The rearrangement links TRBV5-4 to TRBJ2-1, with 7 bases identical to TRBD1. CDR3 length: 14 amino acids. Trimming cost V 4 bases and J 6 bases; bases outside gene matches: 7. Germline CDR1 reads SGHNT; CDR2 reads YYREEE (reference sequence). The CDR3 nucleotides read TGTGCCAGCAGCCGGGGACAGTTTGCCAATGAGCAGTTCTTC. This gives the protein CASSRGQFANEQFF.

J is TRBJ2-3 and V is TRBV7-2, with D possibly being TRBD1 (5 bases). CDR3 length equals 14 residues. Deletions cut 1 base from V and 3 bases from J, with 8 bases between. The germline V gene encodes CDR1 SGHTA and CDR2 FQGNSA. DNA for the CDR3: TGTGCCAGCAGCTTAGTCAGGGAAACAGATACGCAGTATTTT. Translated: CASSLVRETDTQYF.

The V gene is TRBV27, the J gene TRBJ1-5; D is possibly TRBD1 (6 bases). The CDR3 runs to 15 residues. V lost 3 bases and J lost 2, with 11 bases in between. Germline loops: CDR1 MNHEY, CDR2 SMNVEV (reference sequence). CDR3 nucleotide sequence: TGTGCCAGCAGTTTCCGACCAGGGGGCAATCAGCCCCAGCATTTT. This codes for CASSFRPGGNQPQHF.

The CDR3 coding sequence is TGTGCCTGGAGTGTGTTATGGCGCCGGGACACAGGCTACACCTTC. This encodes CAWSVLWRRDTGYTF. The chain employs TRBV30 and TRBJ1-2; weak D call: TRBD1 (6 bases). With 0 bases removed from V and 8 bases from J, the gap between germline ends came to 19 bases. This CDR3 contains 15 residues. Germline V lookup: CDR1 GTSNPN, CDR2 SVGIG (reference sequence).

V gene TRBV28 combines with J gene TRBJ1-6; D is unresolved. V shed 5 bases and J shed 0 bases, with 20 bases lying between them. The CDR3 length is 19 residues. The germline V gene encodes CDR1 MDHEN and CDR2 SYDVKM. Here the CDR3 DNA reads TGTGCCAGCAGTCCCTGGGGTGGGAGGACGAGCTCCTATAATTCACCCCTCCACTTT. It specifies CASSPWGGRTSSYNSPLHF.

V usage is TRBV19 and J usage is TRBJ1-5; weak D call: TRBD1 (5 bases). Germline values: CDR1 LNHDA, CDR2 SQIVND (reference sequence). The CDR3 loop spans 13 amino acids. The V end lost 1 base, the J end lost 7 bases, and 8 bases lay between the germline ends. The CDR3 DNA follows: TGTGCCAGTAGTATAGGGGGGGGGCAGCCCCAGCATTTT. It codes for CASSIGGGQPQHF.

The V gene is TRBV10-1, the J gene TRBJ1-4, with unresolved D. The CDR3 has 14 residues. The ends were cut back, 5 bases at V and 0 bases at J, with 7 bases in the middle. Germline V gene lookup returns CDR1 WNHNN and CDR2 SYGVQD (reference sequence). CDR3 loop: CASSNSATNEKLFF. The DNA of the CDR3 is TGCGCCAGCAGTAACAGTGCAACTAATGAAAAACTGTTTTTT.

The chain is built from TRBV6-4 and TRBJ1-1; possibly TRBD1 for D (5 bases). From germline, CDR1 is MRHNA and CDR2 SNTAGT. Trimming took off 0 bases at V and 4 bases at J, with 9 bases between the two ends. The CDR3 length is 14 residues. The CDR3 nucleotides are TGTGCCAGCAGTGACTCGATAGGGGCCACTGAAGCTTTCTTT. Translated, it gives CASSDSIGATEAFF.

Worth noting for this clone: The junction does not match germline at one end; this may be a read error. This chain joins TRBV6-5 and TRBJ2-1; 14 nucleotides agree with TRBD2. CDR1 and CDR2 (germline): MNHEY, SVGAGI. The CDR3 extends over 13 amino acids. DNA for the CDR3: TGTGCCAGCAGGCCGACTAGCGGGAGGGCCGAGGTCTTC. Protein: CASRPTSGRAEVF.

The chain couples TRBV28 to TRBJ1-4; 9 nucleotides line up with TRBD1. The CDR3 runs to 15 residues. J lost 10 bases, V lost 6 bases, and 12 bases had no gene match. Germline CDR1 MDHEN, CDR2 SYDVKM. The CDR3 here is CASSRPGTGFVKLFF. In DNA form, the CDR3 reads TGTGCCAGCAGCCGCCCCGGGACAGGGTTTGTAAAACTGTTTTTT.

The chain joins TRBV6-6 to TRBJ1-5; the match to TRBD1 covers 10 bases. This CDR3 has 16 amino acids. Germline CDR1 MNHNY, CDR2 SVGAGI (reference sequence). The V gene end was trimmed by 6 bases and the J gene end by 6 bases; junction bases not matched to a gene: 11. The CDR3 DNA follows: TGTGCCAGCAGCGACCCGGGACAGGGGAGCGGTCAGCCCCAGCATTTT. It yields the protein CASSDPGQGSGQPQHF.

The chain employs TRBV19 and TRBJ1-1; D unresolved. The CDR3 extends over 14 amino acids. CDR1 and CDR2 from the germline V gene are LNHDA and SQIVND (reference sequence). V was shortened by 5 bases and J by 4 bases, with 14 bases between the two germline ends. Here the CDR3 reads CASSRTQVGTEAFF. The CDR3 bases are TGTGCCAGTAGTCGAACCCAGGTGGGCACTGAAGCTTTCTTT.

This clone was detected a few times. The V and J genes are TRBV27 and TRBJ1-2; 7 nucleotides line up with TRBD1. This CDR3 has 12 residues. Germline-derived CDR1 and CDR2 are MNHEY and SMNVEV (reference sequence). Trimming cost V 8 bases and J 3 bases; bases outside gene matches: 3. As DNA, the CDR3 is TGTGCCAGCGCAACAGGGGACTATGGCTACACCTTC. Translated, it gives CASATGDYGYTF.

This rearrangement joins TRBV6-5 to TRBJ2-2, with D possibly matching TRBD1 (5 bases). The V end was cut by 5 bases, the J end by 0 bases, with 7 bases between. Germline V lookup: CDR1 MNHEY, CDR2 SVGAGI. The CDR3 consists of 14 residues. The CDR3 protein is CASSPGTNTGELFF. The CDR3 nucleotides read TGTGCCAGCAGTCCAGGGACGAACACCGGGGAGCTGTTTTTT.

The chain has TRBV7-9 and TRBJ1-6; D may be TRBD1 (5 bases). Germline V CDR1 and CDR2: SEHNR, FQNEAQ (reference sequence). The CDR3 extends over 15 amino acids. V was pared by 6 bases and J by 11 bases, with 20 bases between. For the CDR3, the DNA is TGTGCCAGCAGTCTAGTGCAGGGTTCGGCGGCACCCCTCCACTTT. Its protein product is CASSLVQGSAAPLHF. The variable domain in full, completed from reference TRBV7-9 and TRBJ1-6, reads DTGVSQNPRHKITKRGQNVTFRCDPISEHNRLYWYRQTLGQGPEFLTYFQNEAQLEKSRLLSDRFSAERPKGSFSTLEIQRTEQGDSAMYLCASSLVQGSAAPLHFGNGTRLTVT.